This T cell receptor beta chain was captured by sequencing in a study of cytomegalovirus exposure and HLA in healthy donors. Study outcomes and limitations: The classifier was said to identify cytomegalovirus status with high specificity and sensitivity. As a later analysis showed, a missense DCLRE1C variant was linked to trimming of TCR beta V- and J-genes.

With regard to this clone: Its antigen is not identified.

Primers for the PCR totalled 60 Vbeta and 13 Jbeta. As originally analysed: In a later analysis, approximately 73 million unique TCR beta chains included roughly 11 million shared by two or more donors. The data were produced by immunoSEQ multiplex PCR, yet TCRdb's version contains in-frame clones alone and is incomplete. The D gene and trimming were derived from the DNA, and the V and J assignments and clone size from that table. The profile covers around 100,000 clones, with 50% to 65% appearing a single time and around 3.9% taken by the ten largest. The CDR3 runs 15 residues. Per the germline V gene, CDR1 is SGHVS and CDR2 is FNYEAQ. With 5 bases clipped from V and 2 bases from J, the junction kept 8 bases outside the gene matches.

V gene TRBV7-6 combines with J gene TRBJ2-5; TRBD1 matches 7 bases. The receptor was derived from a man aged 25-40 years in good health and CMV-seropositive. The sequencing input was PBMCs. The CDR3 is CASSRDREDQETQYF. CDR3 DNA: TGTGCCAGCAGCCGAGACAGGGAAGATCAAGAGACCCAGTACTTC.